Shown below are 11 T cell receptor beta chains from a single sample sequenced in a study of OX40 agonist ivuxolimab in advanced cancers. The repertoire was sequenced with immunoSEQ multiplex PCR; TCRdb's copy has only in-frame clones and lacks some. The profile shows tens of thousands of clones, around 81% of them singletons. The material sequenced was CD4+ or CD8+ T cells sorted from blood, taken in a trial of the OX40 agonist ivuxolimab. These receptors came from an adult with an advanced solid tumor such as melanoma, head and neck, liver or kidney cancer.

This clone was detected once. CDR3 sequence (DNA): TGTGCCAGCAGACCAAGTAGCGGGAAGTCGGACGAGCAGTACTTC. Its protein product is CASRPSSGKSDEQYF. The chain links TRBV28 to TRBJ2-7; 8 bases are shared with TRBD2. Germline assignment: CDR1 MDHEN and CDR2 SYDVKM. This CDR3 comprises 15 residues. After removal of 6 bases from V and 5 bases from J, the junction contained 12 bases not matched to a gene.

The gene calls are TRBV5-8 and TRBJ1-2; no clear D. Trimming cost V 2 bases and J 0 bases, with 11 bases left between them. The length of the CDR3 is 15 residues. CDR1 SGHTS and CDR2 YDEGEE come from the germline V gene. The CDR3 DNA reads TGTGCCAGCAGCTTCCGGCGGTTATCTAACTATGGCTACACCTTC. Translating it yields CASSFRRLSNYGYTF.

The J gene is TRBJ1-3, the V gene TRBV6-6; 9 bases line up with TRBD1. J gave up 1 base and V 6 bases, and 4 bases lay outside the gene matches. The CDR3 consists of 15 residues. CDR1 is MNHNY, CDR2 SVGAGI, per germline (reference sequence). CDR3 sequence reads: CASREDRGSGNTIYF. CDR3 nucleotides: TGTGCCAGCAGGGAGGACAGGGGTTCTGGAAACACCATATATTTT.

This chain links TRBV7-2 with TRBJ1-4, with a weak D call TRBD1 (5 bases). This CDR3 contains 15 residues. The V end was cut by 1 base, the J end by 3 bases, with 9 bases between. The germline CDR1 and CDR2 sequences are SGHTA and FQGNSA. CDR3 in amino acids: CASSLVLGANEKLFF. CDR3 coding DNA: TGTGCCAGCAGCTTAGTTCTGGGGGCTAATGAAAAACTGTTTTTT.

The chain has TRBV27 and TRBJ2-1; TRBD1 agrees at 8 bases. V dropped 2 bases and J dropped 4; count of bases not matched to a gene: 4. The CDR3 is made up of 15 amino acids. Germline assignment: CDR1 MNHEY and CDR2 SMNVEV (reference sequence). The CDR3 loop is CASSLARGQYNEQFF. In DNA form, the CDR3 reads TGTGCCAGCAGTTTAGCCAGGGGGCAATACAATGAGCAGTTCTTC.

This chain links TRBV18 with TRBJ2-7; D possibly matches TRBD1 or TRBD2 (5 bases each). CDR1 KGHSH and CDR2 LQKENI come from the germline V gene. The ends were cut back, 1 base at V and 4 bases at J, with 8 bases in the middle. This CDR3 has 13 residues. For the CDR3, the DNA is TGTGCCAGCTCACCACGAGGGGAATACGAGCAGTACTTC. Its translation: CASSPRGEYEQYF.

The chain links TRBV28 to TRBJ2-7; possibly TRBD1 for D (5 bases). Germline V gene data show CDR1 as MDHEN and CDR2 as SYDVKM. Trimming pared 5 bases from V and 5 bases from J, leaving 22 bases between. This CDR3 region has 16 residues. The CDR3 DNA reads as TGTGCCAGCAGTCCCCCTGGCCAGGGTAGTGGTCACGAGCAGTACGTC. Translation gives CASSPPGQGSGHEQYV.

In this sample, this clone turned up a few times. The chain recombines TRBV11-2 with TRBJ1-6, with TRBD1 matching over 7 bases. Germline V gene sequence: CDR1 SGHAT, CDR2 FQNNGV. V was clipped by 4 bases and J by 7 bases; unmatched bases: 4. The CDR3 spans 14 residues. For the CDR3, the DNA is TGTGCCAGCAGCTACAGGGGCCGGAATTCACCCCTCCACTTT. Protein sequence: CASSYRGRNSPLHF.

The V gene is TRBV7-2, the J gene TRBJ1-2; D is perhaps TRBD1 (5 bases). Trimming removed 5 bases from V and 0 bases from J, with 13 bases in between. Germline V lookup: CDR1 SGHTA, CDR2 FQGNSA. The CDR3 sequence is 15 residues long. As DNA, the CDR3 is TGTGCCAGCAGCGCAAAGGGGTATTCTAACTATGGCTACACCTTC. It codes for CASSAKGYSNYGYTF.

This chain links TRBV6-5 with TRBJ2-1; D is uncertain. The V end lost 6 bases, the J end lost 0 bases, and 12 bases lay between the germline ends. The CDR3 is 15 residues long. In germline, CDR1 is MNHEY, CDR2 SVGAGI. The CDR3 nucleotides are TGTGCCAGCAGCCCGACTGAAAGCTCCTACAATGAGCAGTTCTTC. This gives the protein CASSPTESSYNEQFF.

The J gene is TRBJ1-1, the V gene TRBV11-3; D uncertain. Germline V gene lookup returns CDR1 SGHNT and CDR2 YENEEA. The CDR3 extends over 15 amino acids. The germline V and J ends were trimmed by 6 bases and 1 base, with 15 bases remaining between them. The CDR3 nucleotides read TGTGCCAGCAGTCCTTCTTCTAACCCGAACACTGAAGCTTTCTTT. Translation: CASSPSSNPNTEAFF.